What follows are 5 T cell receptor beta chains derived from one specimen sequenced in a study of Ad26.COV2.S vaccination and SARS-CoV-2 variants. The method was immunoSEQ multiplex PCR; TCRdb's version includes in-frame clones alone and lacks a portion of them. In the table there are roughly 380,000 clones, about 91% of which are singletons. The sample consisted of peripheral blood, taken after recovery from COVID-19. These receptors were obtained from a human donor who had recovered from COVID-19.

The chain recombines TRBV5-5 with TRBJ2-2; maybe TRBD1 (6 bases). Per the germline V gene, CDR1 is SGHKS and CDR2 is YYEKEE (reference sequence). Trimming shortened V by 4 bases and J by 0 bases, and 13 bases separated the two germline ends. There are 16 residues in the CDR3. CDR3 sequence: CASSHREVTNTGELFF. The DNA of the CDR3 is TGTGCCAGCAGCCACAGGGAAGTCACGAACACCGGGGAGCTGTTTTTT.

The V call is TRBV25-1, the J call TRBJ2-3; 7 bases map to TRBD1. With 4 bases clipped from V and 5 bases from J, the junction kept 12 bases outside the gene matches. The germline V gene encodes CDR1 MGHDK and CDR2 SYGVNS. This CDR3 has 16 amino acids. This CDR3 reads CASSARQGWGRDTQYF. The CDR3 DNA sequence: TGTGCCAGCAGTGCGAGACAGGGCTGGGGCAGAGATACGCAGTATTTT.

The CDR3 coding sequence is TGTGCCAGCAGTTTGGGACGGAATTATGGCTACACCTTC. This sequence encodes CASSLGRNYGYTF. V and J are TRBV28 and TRBJ1-2; perhaps TRBD1 as D (5 bases). This CDR3 is built from 13 residues. Germline CDR1 is MDHEN and CDR2 is SYDVKM. Deletions cut 3 bases from V and 5 bases from J, with 10 bases between.

This chain links TRBV7-9 with TRBJ2-3, with D perhaps TRBD1 (5 bases). The CDR3 extends over 16 amino acids. Germline values: CDR1 SEHNR, CDR2 FQNEAQ (reference sequence). Trimming cost V 2 bases and J 4 bases, with 16 bases left between them. The CDR3 nucleotides read TGTGCCAGCAGCTTATTGGCAGGGAAGTACGCAGATACGCAGTATTTT. Amino acid sequence: CASSLLAGKYADTQYF.

The rearrangement links TRBV29-1 to TRBJ2-7; 7 nucleotides agree with TRBD1. The germline CDR1 and CDR2 sequences are SQVTM and ANQGSEA. The CDR3 loop spans 16 amino acids. The V segment lost 4 bases and the J segment 2 bases; nucleotides outside the gene matches: 14. Here the CDR3 reads CSVVSRRDRHAYEQYF. DNA for the CDR3: TGCAGCGTTGTGAGTCGCCGGGACAGACATGCCTACGAGCAGTACTTC.